These 32 T cell receptor beta chains were sequenced from one sample in a study of T-cell reconstitution after alpha-beta-depleted transplantation in children. Unique molecular identifiers tagged the TCRbeta library. TCRdb called the PCR reads again in MiXCR, with one record for every CDR3 protein. In the table there are about 230,000 distinct CDR3 sequences, 7.5% to 10% of which are singletons. The sequenced sample was PBMCs from the stem cell graft donor, obtained from the stem cell graft. Every receptor here comes from a human donor who donated a stem cell graft to a child with SCID.

The rearrangement joins TRBV20-1 to TRBJ1-2, with 7 bases identical to TRBD1. The CDR3 is 16 amino acids. Germline assignment: CDR1 DFQATT and CDR2 SNEGSKA (reference sequence). With V trimmed by 7 bases and J by 3 bases, 17 bases remained unmatched. CDR3 protein: CSVRVAGGGGDYGYTF. The CDR3 DNA reads as TGCAGTGTGAGAGTGGCAGGGGGAGGAGGCGACTATGGCTACACCTTC.

This clonotype appeared many times. V and J are TRBV7-9 and TRBJ2-1, with D possibly matching TRBD2 (5 bases). This CDR3 has 16 residues. Germline values: CDR1 SEHNR, CDR2 FQNEAQ (reference sequence). Between the trimmed V and J ends, which lost 5 bases and 2 bases, there was a span of 16 bases. CDR3 in amino acids: CASSKSSPGTYNEQFF. The CDR3 DNA reads as TGTGCCAGCAGCAAGAGTAGCCCGGGAACCTACAATGAGCAGTTCTTC.

This clonotype was counted ten times or more. The chain combines TRBV15 with TRBJ1-5, with D unclear. The germline CDR1 and CDR2 sequences are LNHNV and YYDKDF (reference sequence). The V gene lost 1 base and the J gene lost 5 bases, with 6 bases spanning the gap. This CDR3 comprises 13 residues. The CDR3: CATSRVGDQPQHF. The DNA for the CDR3 is TGTGCCACCAGCAGAGTCGGAGATCAGCCCCAGCATTTT.

This clonotype was observed at least ten times. J is TRBJ1-2 and V is TRBV12-3 or TRBV12-4; D unclear. Trimming stripped 6 bases from V and 10 bases from J, with 15 bases between. CDR3 length: 12 residues. This CDR3 is CASSPRNVVYTF. As DNA, the CDR3 is TGTGCCAGCAGCCCCAGAAACGTAGTCTACACCTTC.

This clonotype was counted many times. The rearrangement links TRBV20-1 to TRBJ2-1; TRBD1 agrees at 9 bases. From germline, CDR1 is DFQATT and CDR2 SNEGSKA (reference sequence). Trimming cost V 2 bases and J 0 bases; bases outside gene matches: 8. This CDR3 is built from 17 residues. For the CDR3, the DNA is TGCAGTGCTAGACCGGGACAGGGACCCAGCTCCTACAATGAGCAGTTCTTC. This translates into CSARPGQGPSSYNEQFF.

This clonotype occurred many times. The CDR3 here is CASRPSLRNIQYF. The CDR3 DNA follows: TGTGCCAGTAGGCCTAGTCTGAGGAACATTCAGTACTTC. The V gene is TRBV11-2, the J gene TRBJ2-4, with no clear D. The V gene's germline CDR1 is SGHAT and CDR2 FQNNGV. This CDR3 contains 13 residues. Trimming pared 9 bases from V and 7 bases from J, leaving 16 bases between. The full variable domain, its missing parts supplied by reference TRBV11-2 and TRBJ2-4, is EAGVAQSPRYKIIEKRQSVAFWCNPISGHATLYWYQQILGQGPKLLIQFQNNGVVDDSQLPKDRFSAERLKGVDSTLKIQPAKLEDSAVYLCASRPSLRNIQYFGAGTRLSVL.

This clonotype was found a few times. This sequence joins TRBV20-1 and TRBJ1-1; TRBD1 might be the D (5 bases). CDR3 size: 17 residues. The germline V gene encodes CDR1 DFQATT and CDR2 SNEGSKA (reference sequence). Trimming left V 1 base short and J 0 bases short, with 18 bases between. This chain's CDR3 is CSARVKGTYYLNTEAFF. The CDR3 nucleotides are TGCAGTGCTAGAGTTAAGGGGACCTACTACCTGAACACTGAAGCTTTCTTT.

In its sample, this clonotype was seen a few times. This chain joins TRBV7-2 and TRBJ2-1, with no clear D. The CDR3 has 12 amino acids. Deletions cut 4 bases from V and 10 bases from J, with 11 bases between. Germline V gives CDR1 SGHTA, CDR2 FQGNSA. Here the CDR3 reads CASSSFSEEQFF. In DNA, the CDR3 is TGTGCCAGCAGCTCCTTCAGCGAGGAGCAGTTCTTC.

In this sample, this clonotype turned up many times. The chain links TRBV5-1 to TRBJ2-3; 7 bases align to TRBD2. V was pared by 4 bases and J by 4 bases, with 12 bases of the junction left unmatched. The CDR3 has 16 residues. Per germline, CDR1 SGHRS and CDR2 YFSETQ. CDR3 sequence: CASSPRGTTNADTQYF. For the CDR3, the DNA is TGCGCCAGCAGCCCACGTGGGACTACGAATGCAGATACGCAGTATTTT.

The chain recombines TRBV3-1 with TRBJ1-2; D call uncertain. The germline V gene has CDR1 LGHDT and CDR2 YNNKEL (reference sequence). This CDR3 comprises 15 residues. The germline V and J ends were trimmed by 0 bases and 0 bases, with 8 bases remaining between them. The CDR3 loop reads CASSQEGKANYGYTF. The CDR3 coding sequence is TGTGCCAGCAGCCAAGAAGGTAAAGCTAACTATGGCTACACCTTC. Looking up the rest from reference TRBV3-1 and TRBJ1-2 gives the full variable domain: DTAVSQTPKYLVTQMGNDKSIKCEQNLGHDTMYWYKQDSKKFLKIMFSYNNKELIINETVPNRFSPKSPDKAHLNLHINSLELGDSAVYFCASSQEGKANYGYTFGSGTRLTVV.

This clonotype was detected many times. The chain has TRBV5-1 and TRBJ2-1; a weak D match, TRBD1 (7 bases). There are 15 residues in the CDR3. V was shortened by 2 bases and J by 6 bases, with 15 bases between the two germline ends. Germline V gene sequence: CDR1 SGHRS, CDR2 YFSETQ. For the CDR3, the DNA is TGCGCCAGCAGCTTATCGAGTCAGGGGGGCAATGAGCAGTTCTTC. It yields the protein CASSLSSQGGNEQFF.

The V and J genes are TRBV7-3 and TRBJ2-1; the match to TRBD2 covers 9 bases. V lost 5 bases and J lost 13; bases outside the gene matches: 15. CDR3 length equals 15 residues. Germline V CDR1 and CDR2: SGHTA, FQGTGA. The CDR3 bases are TGTGCCAGCAGCCCCCAGGGAGCTAGCGGGGTGGATCAGTTCTTC. This codes for CASSPQGASGVDQFF.

This clonotype was recorded at least ten times. The genes are TRBV3-1 and TRBJ1-1; the D is unclear. This CDR3 spans 14 amino acids. The ends were cut back, 4 bases at V and 2 bases at J, with 11 bases in the middle. CDR1 LGHDT and CDR2 YNNKEL come from the germline V gene (reference sequence). CDR3 coding DNA: TGTGCCAGCAGCCCCTACATCGGAAACACTGAAGCTTTCTTT. Its translation: CASSPYIGNTEAFF.

CDR3 nucleotides: TGTGCCAGCAGCCCTCGGGACCGTCACCCGAACACTGAAGCTTTCTTT. Protein: CASSPRDRHPNTEAFF. The chain joins TRBV7-7 to TRBJ1-1, with a weak D call TRBD1 (5 bases). Deletions cut 5 bases from V and 1 base from J, with 17 bases between. The CDR3 loop spans 16 amino acids. Germline CDR1 is SSHAT and CDR2 is FNYEAQ (reference sequence).

This clonotype was observed a few times. V and J are TRBV28 and TRBJ1-2, with D uncertain. Germline V gene sequence: CDR1 MDHEN, CDR2 SYDVKM. CDR3 length: 13 residues. The V end was cut by 6 bases, the J end by 6 bases, with 14 bases between. CDR3 nucleotides: TGTGCCAGCAGCCCTTGGACCCGCGATGGCTACACCTTC. It translates to CASSPWTRDGYTF.

To note about this clonotype: A single base separates this from a much larger clone, so it may be a read error. The chain recombines TRBV27 with TRBJ2-1; no definite D call. Germline V gene lookup returns CDR1 MNHEY and CDR2 SMNVEV (reference sequence). The V and J ends lost 0 bases and 0 bases respectively, with 12 bases between them. There are 17 residues in the CDR3. CDR3 residues: CASSLSASAISYNEQFF. CDR3 nucleotide sequence: TGTGCCAGCAGTTTATCGGCCAGCGCTATCTCCTACAATGAGCAGTTCTTC.

This clonotype was observed many times. This chain links TRBV5-6 with TRBJ2-5; D gene uncertain. Germline V CDR1 and CDR2: SGHDT, YYEEEE. The CDR3 sequence is 13 residues long. Trimming stripped 2 bases from V and 5 bases from J, with 10 bases between. The CDR3 spells CASSFGVWETQYF. CDR3 nucleotides: TGTGCCAGCAGCTTCGGCGTTTGGGAGACCCAGTACTTC.

The rearrangement links TRBV7-7 to TRBJ2-1; 12 bases fit TRBD2. V trimming: 3 bases; J trimming: 9 bases; junction bases outside the gene matches: 12. The CDR3 sequence is 17 residues long. Germline CDR1 reads SSHAT; CDR2 reads FNYEAQ (reference sequence). CDR3 coding DNA: TGTGCCAGCAGCTTGGGTCCACTAGCGGGGGGCCCCAGTGAGCAGTTCTTC. As protein: CASSLGPLAGGPSEQFF.

The chain carries TRBV6-5 and TRBJ1-1; no clear D. Trimming took 0 bases from V and 4 from J, leaving 12 bases between them. The CDR3 consists of 15 residues. Germline V gene lookup returns CDR1 MNHEY and CDR2 SVGAGI. The CDR3 region is CASSYSPGGGTEAFF. Here the CDR3 DNA reads TGTGCCAGCAGTTACTCTCCGGGAGGAGGCACTGAAGCTTTCTTT.

The chain is built from TRBV6-2 or TRBV6-3 and TRBJ1-1, with no clear D. V was shortened by 1 base and J by 3 bases, with 9 bases between the two germline ends. From germline, CDR1 is MNHEY and CDR2 SVGEGT. CDR3 length: 14 amino acids. In nucleotides, the CDR3 is TGTGCCAGCAGTTACTTCCCGGAATACACTGAAGCTTTCTTT. Translated: CASSYFPEYTEAFF.

The rearrangement joins TRBV5-4 to TRBJ1-2, with D possibly being TRBD1 (5 bases). The CDR3 sequence is 15 residues long. Trimming took 4 bases from V and 6 from J, leaving 19 bases between them. Per the germline V gene, CDR1 is SGHNT and CDR2 is YYREEE (reference sequence). The CDR3 coding sequence is TGTGCCAGCAGCCTTGGGACTGATAATTGGAATGGCTACACCTTC. It translates to CASSLGTDNWNGYTF.

This clonotype was observed many times. J is TRBJ2-7 and V is TRBV5-5; D perhaps matches TRBD1 (6 bases). V was pared by 2 bases and J by 3 bases, with 9 bases between. The CDR3 covers 13 residues. Germline CDR1 SGHKS, CDR2 YYEKEE (reference sequence). In DNA, the CDR3 is TGTGCCAGCAGCTTAGGGACATTCTACGAGCAGTACTTC. It translates to CASSLGTFYEQYF.

For the CDR3, the DNA is TGTGCCAGCAGCTTAAGCCTGCCGGGGGGCTACACCTTC. It is translated as CASSLSLPGGYTF. The chain links TRBV7-9 to TRBJ1-2; no clear D. The CDR3 sequence is 13 residues long. V was pared by 2 bases and J by 8 bases, with 12 bases between. Germline assignment: CDR1 SEHNR and CDR2 FQNEAQ (reference sequence). Looking up the rest from reference TRBV7-9 and TRBJ1-2 gives the full variable domain: DTGVSQNPRHKITKRGQNVTFRCDPISEHNRLYWYRQTLGQGPEFLTYFQNEAQLEKSRLLSDRFSAERPKGSFSTLEIQRTEQGDSAMYLCASSLSLPGGYTFGSGTRLTVV.

The chain carries TRBV14 and TRBJ2-5; D gene ambiguous. The length of the CDR3 is 15 residues. The germline CDR1 and CDR2 sequences are SGHDN and FVKESK. Trimming took off 2 bases at V and 1 base at J, with 11 bases between the two ends. The DNA for the CDR3 is TGTGCCAGCAGCCAATATGGCCAAGTCCAAGAGACCCAGTACTTC. Translating gives CASSQYGQVQETQYF.

This clonotype has ten or more counts. The rearrangement uses TRBV7-2 and TRBJ2-3; 8 bases line up with TRBD1. CDR1 and CDR2 (germline): SGHTA, FQGNSA. The CDR3 length is 18 residues. V dropped 2 bases and J dropped 0; count of bases not matched to a gene: 10. The CDR3 region is CASSLFPTGGPSTDTQYF. The CDR3 nucleotides are TGTGCCAGCAGCTTATTCCCTACAGGGGGGCCTAGCACAGATACGCAGTATTTT.

The chain uses TRBV7-9 and TRBJ1-1; TRBD1 matches 9 bases. The CDR3 is made up of 17 amino acids. Per the germline V gene, CDR1 is SEHNR and CDR2 is FQNEAQ (reference sequence). The trim removed 2 bases at V and 4 bases at J, leaving 11 bases unmatched. Here the CDR3 reads CASSLKGGPTGGTEAFF. The DNA of the CDR3 is TGTGCCAGCAGCTTAAAGGGGGGGCCGACAGGGGGCACTGAAGCTTTCTTT.

This clonotype was picked up many times. This chain joins TRBV20-1 and TRBJ1-1; no firm D call. The V gene's germline CDR1 is DFQATT and CDR2 SNEGSKA (reference sequence). V lost 3 bases and J 1 base, leaving 12 bases between the germline ends. This CDR3 has 14 residues. CDR3 region: CSARDRQRNTEAFF. The CDR3 nucleotides are TGCAGTGCTAGGGATCGGCAGAGGAACACTGAAGCTTTCTTT.

This sequence joins TRBV7-8 and TRBJ2-5; D possibly corresponds to TRBD2 (6 bases). CDR3 length: 15 residues. CDR1 and CDR2 from the germline V gene are SGHVS and FQNEAQ. Deletions cut 1 base from V and 5 bases from J, with 14 bases between. CDR3 nucleotides: TGTGCCAGCAGCTTAGAAAGGAGGGGTACGGAGACCCAGTACTTC. This gives the protein CASSLERRGTETQYF.

This clonotype was counted at least ten times. This chain uses TRBV20-1 with TRBJ2-3, with a possible D match to TRBD1 (6 bases). CDR3 length: 16 residues. Trimming took 1 base from V and 0 from J, leaving 14 bases between them. Germline V gene lookup returns CDR1 DFQATT and CDR2 SNEGSKA (reference sequence). The CDR3 protein is CSARAPRGLSTDTQYF. The CDR3, as DNA: TGCAGTGCTAGAGCCCCCAGGGGCCTTAGCACAGATACGCAGTATTTT.

This clonotype occurred many times. The rearrangement joins TRBV7-6 to TRBJ1-2; possible D gene TRBD1, 5 bases. V lost 5 bases and J 8 bases, leaving 18 bases between the germline ends. The CDR3 spans 14 residues. Germline-derived CDR1 and CDR2 are SGHVS and FNYEAQ. The CDR3 is CASSQSTVGEGYTF. DNA of the CDR3: TGTGCCAGCAGCCAATCGACAGTGGGGGAGGGCTACACCTTC.

This clonotype was counted ten times or more. The J gene is TRBJ1-5, the V gene TRBV11-2; tentatively, D is TRBD1 (5 bases). Germline-derived CDR1 and CDR2 are SGHAT and FQNNGV. V shed 5 bases and J shed 3 bases, with 11 bases lying between them. The CDR3 runs to 14 residues. CDR3 residues: CASSIDSHNQPQHF. The CDR3 DNA sequence: TGTGCCAGCAGCATCGACAGCCACAATCAGCCCCAGCATTTT.

This clonotype was recorded many times. J is TRBJ2-5 and V is TRBV5-1; D is undetermined. There are 13 residues in the CDR3. In germline, CDR1 is SGHRS, CDR2 YFSETQ. V lost 4 bases and J 5 bases, leaving 12 bases between the germline ends. The CDR3 region is CASSRRLRETQYF. Here the CDR3 DNA reads TGCGCCAGCAGCCGGCGTCTCAGGGAGACCCAGTACTTC.